This TCR beta chain was sequenced in a study of cytomegalovirus exposure and HLA in healthy donors. Study-wide points: TCR beta V segments were, for the most part, productive about 87% or about 30% of the time in an earlier analysis.

Regarding this clone: Its antigen is not known.

This CDR3 has 19 amino acids. Germline V gene sequence: CDR1 SGHVS, CDR2 FQNEAQ. J gave up 2 bases and V 5 bases, and 14 bases lay outside the gene matches. Use of 60 Vbeta and 13 Jbeta primers characterized the PCR. Measured with immunoSEQ multiplex PCR; TCRdb has only the in-frame clones, and not every one. The table lists 250,000 or so clones, about 83% of them singletons, with 1% to 1.5% in the top ten. The rearrangement uses TRBV7-8 and TRBJ2-5, with 13 bases matching TRBD2. The sequence came from a human donor in good health. Sequenced sample: PBMCs. The CDR3 DNA is TGTGCCAGCAGCCCAAATAGACTAGCGGGAGGCCTGGGTCAAGAGACCCAGTACTTC. Its translation is CASSPNRLAGGLGQETQYF.